This T cell receptor (beta chain) was recovered during a study of shared clonotypes between healthy human individuals (dated by TCRdb to about 2020). Background for the entire study: A couple of women and a few men aged 18 to 49 years were included in the cohort. For each donor, three plates each were used for CD4 naive and CD4 memory, two plates were used for CD8 naive, and one plate was used for CD8 memory. Leukapheresis yielded between about 0.85 and 10 billion PBMCs per donor. To increase sequencing depth and limit assay-specific biases, different laboratories used diverse techniques to prepare libraries and sequence TCR repertoires. Blood TCR repertoires of five healthy adults were deeply sequenced to estimate repertoire size and the extent of clonotype sharing between individuals. General conclusions and limits of the study: The small number of donors limited the genetic and exposure-history diversity represented. Pairwise subsampling led to the expectation that sequencing depth would affect the degree of clonotype sharing among donors. Incomplete sequencing was indicated by rarefaction of sorted-subset datasets, despite the large sequencing depth. When a handful of donors were compared, the shared fraction of clonotypes was around 5% for naive CD4, about 4% for naive CD8, about 2.4% for memory CD4, and roughly 0.4% for memory CD8. Higher generation probabilities were observed for clonotypes shared by all four sorted-subset donors than for non-shared clonotypes. Naive subsets generally had larger estimated clonotype richness than memory subsets. Sampling was restricted to blood, and TCR repertoires in tissues likely differ from the TCR repertoires found in blood.

CDR1 SGHDT and CDR2 YYEEEE were looked up in the germline V gene. Taken from cysteine to phenylalanine, the CDR3 has 15 residues. This entry keeps only the CDR3 DNA: 45 bases, framed from base 1. V was cut back by 4 bases and J by 0 bases, leaving a gap of 11 bases between them. Using the deep immunoSEQ assay, TCR CDR3 regions were amplified from genomic DNA by multiplex PCR. For each cell subset, the extracted genomic DNA was distributed evenly across all wells of several immunoSEQ 96-well plates, and each plate served as one replicate. For sorted subsets, roughly 200 ng of genomic DNA, equivalent to 30,000 or so T cell genomes, went into each replicate PCR. Purified libraries were quantified with a Qubit 3.0 fluorometer, sized on a Bioanalyzer 2100, and re-quantified with the KAPA Library Quantification kit. A separate single-read 150-cycle Illumina NextSeq 550 flow cell was used to sequence each immunoSEQ 96-well plate. In the original analysis: Because the immunoSEQ output included only junctional sequences and no quality scores, the filtering could not be the same as the filtering used for full-length reads. Sequences were annotated with PyIR, a Python wrapper for IgBLAST v1.9, using IMGT germline references to assign V/J genes and CDR3. Any read was removed if the V/J assignment was weak (E-value above 1e-6), the CDR3 was missing, or the read contained stop codons, out-of-frame junctions, or ambiguous translated residues. A V3J clonotype was defined by an identical inferred V gene, J gene, and CDR3 amino acid sequence. Percentage overlap between repertoires was computed as shared unique clonotypes divided by the size of the smaller repertoire. Three approaches were used to assess repertoire richness: RTK rarefaction, the Chao1 estimator, and Recon v2.1 estimates of unobserved clonotypes. For all TCRbeta clonotypes obtained by the gDNA method from four donors, generation probabilities were computed with OLGA. This immuneACCESS table, as held by TCRdb, lists in-frame sequences with V and J called but not all clones. Of the missing ones, under half trace to an unresolved V gene in checked studies; the others have no known cause. Clone size and V and J calls were adopted from that table, with D and trimming inferred from the DNA. A total of 2.5 million or so clones appear in this sample, about 92% of them only once. The leading ten clones occupy under 0.15% of the sample.

The count of this clone is one. Its antigen remains unidentified. No base qualities exist here, and no much larger clone lies one base off it. The donors were healthy, HIV-negative adults with no recently reported acute infections or vaccinations. Only Caucasian adults living in Nashville, Tennessee, USA were represented among the donors. Magnetic negative selection was used to enrich CD4+ T cells, after which naive cells were positively selected on CD45RA and the negative fraction became the memory subset. After blood collection by leukapheresis, PBMCs were isolated using Ficoll-Histopaque density gradient centrifugation and then cryopreserved in the vapor phase of liquid nitrogen. Analytical flow cytometry was used to check the purity and quantity of every magnetically sorted T cell population. Genomic DNA was isolated from each sorted fraction and quantified by UV absorbance on a Nanodrop 2000c.

The receptor was derived from a young man in good health. The sequence joins TRBV5-6 to TRBJ1-3; the D gene assignment is ambiguous. Sequenced material: naive CD4+ T cells sorted from blood. The intended sense of this specimen's cell subset or site label: CD45RA+ positively selected. The CDR3 in this case is CASSPEPSSGNTIYF. The nucleotides are TGTGCCAGCAGCCCCGAGCCCAGCTCTGGAAACACCATATATTTT. Beyond the CDR3, the reference TRBV5-6 and TRBJ1-3 genes provide the residues; the full variable domain reads: DAGVTQSPTHLIKTRGQQVTLRCSPKSGHDTVSWYQQALGQGPQFIFQYYEEEERQRGNFPDRFSGHQFPNYSSELNVNALLLGDSALYLCASSPEPSSGNTIYFGEGSWLTVV.